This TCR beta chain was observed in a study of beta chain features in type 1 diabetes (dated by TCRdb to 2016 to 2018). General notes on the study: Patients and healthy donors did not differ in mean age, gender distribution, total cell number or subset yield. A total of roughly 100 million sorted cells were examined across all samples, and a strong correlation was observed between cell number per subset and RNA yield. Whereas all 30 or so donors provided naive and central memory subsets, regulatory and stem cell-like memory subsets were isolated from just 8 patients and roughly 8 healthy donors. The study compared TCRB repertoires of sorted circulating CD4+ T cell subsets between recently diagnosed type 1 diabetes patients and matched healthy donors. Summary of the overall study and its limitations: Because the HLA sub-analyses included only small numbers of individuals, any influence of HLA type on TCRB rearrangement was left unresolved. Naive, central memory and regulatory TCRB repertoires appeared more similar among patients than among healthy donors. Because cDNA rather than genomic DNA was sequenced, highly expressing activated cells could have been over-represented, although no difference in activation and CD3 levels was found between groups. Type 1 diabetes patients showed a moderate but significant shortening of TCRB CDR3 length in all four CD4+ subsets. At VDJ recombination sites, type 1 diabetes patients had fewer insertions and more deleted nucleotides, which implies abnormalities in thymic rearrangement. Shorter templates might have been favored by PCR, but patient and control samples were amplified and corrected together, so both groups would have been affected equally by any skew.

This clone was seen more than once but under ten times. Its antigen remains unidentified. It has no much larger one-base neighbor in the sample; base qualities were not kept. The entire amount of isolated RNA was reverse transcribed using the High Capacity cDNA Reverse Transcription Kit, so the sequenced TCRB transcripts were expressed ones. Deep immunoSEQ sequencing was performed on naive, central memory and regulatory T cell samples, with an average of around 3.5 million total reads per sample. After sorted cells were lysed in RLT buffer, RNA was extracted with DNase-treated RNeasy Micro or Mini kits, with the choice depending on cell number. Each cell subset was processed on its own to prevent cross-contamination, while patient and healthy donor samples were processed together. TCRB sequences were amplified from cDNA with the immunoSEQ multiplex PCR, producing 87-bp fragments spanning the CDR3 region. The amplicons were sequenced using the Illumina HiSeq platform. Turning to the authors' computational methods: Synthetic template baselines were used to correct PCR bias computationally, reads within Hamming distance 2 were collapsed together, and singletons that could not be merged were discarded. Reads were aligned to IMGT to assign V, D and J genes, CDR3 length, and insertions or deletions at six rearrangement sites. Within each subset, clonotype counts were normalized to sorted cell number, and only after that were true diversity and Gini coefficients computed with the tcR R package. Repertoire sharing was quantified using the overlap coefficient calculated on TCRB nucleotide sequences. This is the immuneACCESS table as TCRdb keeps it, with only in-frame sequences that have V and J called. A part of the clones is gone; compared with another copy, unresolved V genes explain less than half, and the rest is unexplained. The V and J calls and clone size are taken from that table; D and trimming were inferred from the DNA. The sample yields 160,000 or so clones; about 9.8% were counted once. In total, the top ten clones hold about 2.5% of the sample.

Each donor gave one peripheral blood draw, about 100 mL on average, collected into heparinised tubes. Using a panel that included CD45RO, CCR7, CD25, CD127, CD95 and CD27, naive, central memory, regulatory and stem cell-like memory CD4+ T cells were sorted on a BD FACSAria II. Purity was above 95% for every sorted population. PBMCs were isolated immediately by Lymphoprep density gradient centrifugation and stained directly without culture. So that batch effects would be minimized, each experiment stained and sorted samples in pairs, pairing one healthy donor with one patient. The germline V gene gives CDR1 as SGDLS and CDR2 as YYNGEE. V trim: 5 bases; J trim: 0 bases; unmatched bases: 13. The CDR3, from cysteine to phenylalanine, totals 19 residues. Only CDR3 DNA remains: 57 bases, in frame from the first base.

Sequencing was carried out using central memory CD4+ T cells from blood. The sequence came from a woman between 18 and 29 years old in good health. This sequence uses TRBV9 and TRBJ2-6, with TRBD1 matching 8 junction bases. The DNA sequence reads TGTGCCAGCAGTCCAGGGGGACAGGCCTGGGGCTCTGGGGCCAACGTCCTGACTTTC. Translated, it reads CASSPGGQAWGSGANVLTF.